This TCR beta chain was sequenced for a study of beta chain features in type 1 diabetes. Study-level points and caveats: VDJ junctions from type 1 diabetes patients carried fewer insertions and larger deletions.

Sorted populations were all over 95% pure. V lost 3 bases, J lost 5 bases, and 6 bases lay in between. Germline CDR1 reads KGHSH; CDR2 reads LQKENI. This CDR3 contains 12 residues. The authors reverse transcribed all of the isolated RNA, so sequencing captured expressed TCRB transcripts. Method: immunoSEQ multiplex PCR; TCRdb's copy keeps in-frame clones and lacks some. This sample yields some 270,000 clones, of which 8% are seen a single time; roughly 1% belongs to the top ten. This clone was found a few times. The antigen remains unidentified. The clonotype comes from a woman aged 18-29 years in good health. The sample was central memory CD4+ T cells from blood. The chain uses TRBV18 and TRBJ2-3, with a possible D match to TRBD2 (5 bases). The CDR3 loop reads CASSPEGDTQYF. DNA for the CDR3: TGTGCCAGCTCACCCGAGGGAGATACGCAGTATTTT.